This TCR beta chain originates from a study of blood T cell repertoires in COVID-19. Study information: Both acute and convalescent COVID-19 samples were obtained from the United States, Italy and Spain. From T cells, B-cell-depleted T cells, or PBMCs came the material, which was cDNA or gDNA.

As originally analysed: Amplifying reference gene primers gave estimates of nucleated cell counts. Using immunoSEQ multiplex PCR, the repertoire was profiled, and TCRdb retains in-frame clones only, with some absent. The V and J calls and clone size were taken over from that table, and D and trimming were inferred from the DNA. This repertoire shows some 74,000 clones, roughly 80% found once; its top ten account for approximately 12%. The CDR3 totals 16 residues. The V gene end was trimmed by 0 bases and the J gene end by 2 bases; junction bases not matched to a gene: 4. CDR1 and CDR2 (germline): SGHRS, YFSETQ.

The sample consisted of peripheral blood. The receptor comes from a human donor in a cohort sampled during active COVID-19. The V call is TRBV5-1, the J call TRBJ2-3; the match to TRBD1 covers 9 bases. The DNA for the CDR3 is TGCGCCAGCAGCTTGGAAGGGGACAGGGTCACAGATACGCAGTATTTT. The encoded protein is CASSLEGDRVTDTQYF. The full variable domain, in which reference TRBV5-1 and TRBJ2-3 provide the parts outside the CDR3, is KAGVTQTPRYLIKTRGQQVTLSCSPISGHRSVSWYQQTPGQGLQFLFEYFSETQRNKGNFPGRFSGRQFSNSRSEMNVSTLELGDSALYLCASSLEGDRVTDTQYFGPGTRLTVL.